This TCR beta chain was obtained from a study of control samples from healthy donors and cancer patients. Germline CDR1 and CDR2: SQVTM and ANQGSEA. This CDR3 comprises 13 residues. Trimming removed 4 bases at V and 2 bases at J, with 9 bases between. Generated by immunoSEQ multiplex PCR, the TCRdb table keeps only in-frame clones and is missing some. Among over 150,000 clones listed, about 91% were seen once. The source of this sequence is a woman aged 40 to 49 in good health. The sample was blood. V gene TRBV29-1 combines with J gene TRBJ2-1; D possibly corresponds to TRBD1 (5 bases). The CDR3 region has the DNA TGCAGCGTTGCGACAGCCACCTACAATGAGCAGTTCTTC. This encodes CSVATATYNEQFF.